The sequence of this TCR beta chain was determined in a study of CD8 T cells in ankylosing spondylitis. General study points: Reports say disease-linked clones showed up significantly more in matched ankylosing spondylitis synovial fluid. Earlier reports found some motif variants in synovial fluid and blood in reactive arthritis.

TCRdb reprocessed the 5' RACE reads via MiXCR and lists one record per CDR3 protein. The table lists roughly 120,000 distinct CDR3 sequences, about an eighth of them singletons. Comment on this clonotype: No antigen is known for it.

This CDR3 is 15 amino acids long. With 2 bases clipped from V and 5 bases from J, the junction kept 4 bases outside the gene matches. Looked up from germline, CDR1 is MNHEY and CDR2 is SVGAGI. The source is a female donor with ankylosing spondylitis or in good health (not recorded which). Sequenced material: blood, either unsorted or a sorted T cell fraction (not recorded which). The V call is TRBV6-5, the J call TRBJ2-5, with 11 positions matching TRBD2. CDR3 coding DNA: TGTGCCAGCAGTTACGAACTAGCGGGAGCGGAGACCCAGTACTTC. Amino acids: CASSYELAGAETQYF.